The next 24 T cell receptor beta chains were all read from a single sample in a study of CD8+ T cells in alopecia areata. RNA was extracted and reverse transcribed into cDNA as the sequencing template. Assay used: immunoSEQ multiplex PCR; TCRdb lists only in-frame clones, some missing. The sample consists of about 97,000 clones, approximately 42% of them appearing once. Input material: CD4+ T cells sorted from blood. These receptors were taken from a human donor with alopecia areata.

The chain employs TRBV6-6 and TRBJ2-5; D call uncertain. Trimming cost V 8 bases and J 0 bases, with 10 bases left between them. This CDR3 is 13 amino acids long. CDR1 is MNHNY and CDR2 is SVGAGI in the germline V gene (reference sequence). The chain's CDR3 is CASLRSHQETQYF. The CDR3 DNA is TGTGCCAGCCTGAGGTCGCACCAAGAGACCCAGTACTTC.

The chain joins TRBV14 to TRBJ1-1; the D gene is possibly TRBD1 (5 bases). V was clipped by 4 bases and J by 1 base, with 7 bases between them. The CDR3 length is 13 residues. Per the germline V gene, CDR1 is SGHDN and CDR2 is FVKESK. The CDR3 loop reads CASSRQWNTEAFF. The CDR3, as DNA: TGTGCCAGCAGCCGACAGTGGAACACTGAAGCTTTCTTT.

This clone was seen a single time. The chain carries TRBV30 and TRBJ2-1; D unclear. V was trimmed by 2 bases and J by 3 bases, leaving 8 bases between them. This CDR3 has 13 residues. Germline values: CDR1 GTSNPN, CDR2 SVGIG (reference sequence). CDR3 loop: CAWSFLDYNEQFF. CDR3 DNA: TGTGCCTGGAGTTTCCTAGACTACAATGAGCAGTTCTTC.

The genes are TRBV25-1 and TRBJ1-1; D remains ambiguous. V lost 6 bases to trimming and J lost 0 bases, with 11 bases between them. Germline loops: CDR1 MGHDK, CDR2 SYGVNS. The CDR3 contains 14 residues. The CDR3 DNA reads TGTGCCAGCAGACGAGTCGGTCTGAACACTGAAGCTTTCTTT. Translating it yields CASRRVGLNTEAFF.

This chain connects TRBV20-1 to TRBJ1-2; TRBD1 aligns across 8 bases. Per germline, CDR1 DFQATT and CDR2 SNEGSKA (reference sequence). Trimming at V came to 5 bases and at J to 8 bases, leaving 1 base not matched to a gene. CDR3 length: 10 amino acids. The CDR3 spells CSAGTGGYTF. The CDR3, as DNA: TGCAGTGCTGGGACAGGCGGCTACACCTTC.

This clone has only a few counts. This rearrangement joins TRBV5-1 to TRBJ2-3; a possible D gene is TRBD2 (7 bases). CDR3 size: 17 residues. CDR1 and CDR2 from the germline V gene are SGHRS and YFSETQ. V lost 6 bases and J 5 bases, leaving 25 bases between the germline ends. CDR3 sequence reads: CASTRGGGGSRGDTQYF. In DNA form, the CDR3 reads TGCGCCAGCACCCGAGGTGGGGGGGGCTCAAGAGGAGATACGCAGTATTTT.

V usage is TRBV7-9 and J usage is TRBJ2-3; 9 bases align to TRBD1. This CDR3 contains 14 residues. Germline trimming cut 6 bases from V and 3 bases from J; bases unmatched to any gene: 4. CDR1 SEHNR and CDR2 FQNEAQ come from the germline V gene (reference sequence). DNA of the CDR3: TGTGCCAGCAGAATCGGACAGGGGACAGATACGCAGTATTTT. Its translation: CASRIGQGTDTQYF.

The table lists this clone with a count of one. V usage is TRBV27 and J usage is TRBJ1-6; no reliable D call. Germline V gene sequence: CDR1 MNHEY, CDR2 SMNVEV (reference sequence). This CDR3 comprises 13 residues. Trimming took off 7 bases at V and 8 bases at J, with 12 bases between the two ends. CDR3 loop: CASKAVRDSPLHF. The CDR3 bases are TGTGCCAGCAAAGCGGTGAGAGATTCACCCCTCCACTTT.

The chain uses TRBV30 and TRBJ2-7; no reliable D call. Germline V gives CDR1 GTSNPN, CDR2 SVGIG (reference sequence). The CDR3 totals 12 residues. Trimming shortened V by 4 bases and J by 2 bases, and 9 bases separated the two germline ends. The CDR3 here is CAWNEPTYEQYF. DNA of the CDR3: TGTGCCTGGAATGAACCTACCTACGAGCAGTACTTC.

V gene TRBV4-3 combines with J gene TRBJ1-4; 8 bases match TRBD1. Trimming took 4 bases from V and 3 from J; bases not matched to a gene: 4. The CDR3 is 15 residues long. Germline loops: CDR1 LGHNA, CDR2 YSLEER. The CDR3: CASSPDRAANEKLFF. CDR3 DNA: TGCGCCAGCAGCCCGGACAGGGCGGCTAATGAAAAACTGTTTTTT.

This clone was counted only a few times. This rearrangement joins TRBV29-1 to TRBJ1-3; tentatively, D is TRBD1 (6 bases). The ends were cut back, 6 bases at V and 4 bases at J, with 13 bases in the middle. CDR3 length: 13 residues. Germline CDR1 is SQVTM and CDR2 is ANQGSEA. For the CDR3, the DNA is TGCAGCGTGCGGGACATAGGCGGAAACACCATATATTTT. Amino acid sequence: CSVRDIGGNTIYF.

The CDR3 region has the DNA TGTGCCAGCAGCCAAGATCTCGGGGGCGCCGGGGAGCTGTTTTTT. Translation: CASSQDLGGAGELFF. The chain is built from TRBV4-2 and TRBJ2-2, with D tentatively TRBD1 or TRBD2 (6 bases each). The CDR3 has 15 amino acids. Germline V CDR1 and CDR2: LGHNA, YNFKEQ. V was cut by 0 bases and J by 6 bases, with 11 bases left in between.

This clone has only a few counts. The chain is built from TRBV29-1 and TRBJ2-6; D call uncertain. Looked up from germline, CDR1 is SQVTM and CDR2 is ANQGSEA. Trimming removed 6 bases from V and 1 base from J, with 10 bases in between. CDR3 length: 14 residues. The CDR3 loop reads CSVGERSGANVLTF. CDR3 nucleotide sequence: TGCAGCGTCGGTGAGAGATCTGGGGCCAACGTCCTGACTTTC.

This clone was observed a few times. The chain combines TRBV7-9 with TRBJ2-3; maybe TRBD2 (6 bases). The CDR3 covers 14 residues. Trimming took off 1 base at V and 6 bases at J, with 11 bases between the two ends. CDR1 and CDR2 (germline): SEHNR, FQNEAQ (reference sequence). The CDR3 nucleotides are TGTGCCAGCAGCTTAGGCGGACGGGGGGATACGCAGTATTTT. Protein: CASSLGGRGDTQYF. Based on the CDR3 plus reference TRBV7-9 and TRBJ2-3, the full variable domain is DTGVSQNPRHKITKRGQNVTFRCDPISEHNRLYWYRQTLGQGPEFLTYFQNEAQLEKSRLLSDRFSAERPKGSFSTLEIQRTEQGDSAMYLCASSLGGRGDTQYFGPGTRLTVL.

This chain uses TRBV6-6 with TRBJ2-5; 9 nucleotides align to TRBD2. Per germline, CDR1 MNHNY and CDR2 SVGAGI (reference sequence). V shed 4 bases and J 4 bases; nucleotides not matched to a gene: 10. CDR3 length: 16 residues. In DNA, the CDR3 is TGTGCCAGCAGTTTGTGGGCGGGAGGGCCCCGAGAGACCCAGTACTTC. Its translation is CASSLWAGGPRETQYF.

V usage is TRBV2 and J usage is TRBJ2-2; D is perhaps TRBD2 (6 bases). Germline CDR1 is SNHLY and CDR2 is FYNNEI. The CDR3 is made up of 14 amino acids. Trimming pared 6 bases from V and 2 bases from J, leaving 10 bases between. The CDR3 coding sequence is TGTGCCAGCAGCTGGGACTCTAACACCGGGGAGCTGTTTTTT. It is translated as CASSWDSNTGELFF.

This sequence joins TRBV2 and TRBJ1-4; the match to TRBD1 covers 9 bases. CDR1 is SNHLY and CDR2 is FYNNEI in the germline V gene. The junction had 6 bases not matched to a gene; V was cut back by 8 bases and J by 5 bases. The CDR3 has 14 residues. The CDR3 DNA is TGTGCCAGCTTAACGGGACAGGGAAATGAAAAACTGTTTTTT. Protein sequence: CASLTGQGNEKLFF. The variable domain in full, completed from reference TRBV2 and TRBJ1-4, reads EPEVTQTPSHQVTQMGQEVILRCVPISNHLYFYWYRQILGQKVEFLVSFYNNEISEKSEIFDDQFSVERPDGSNFTLKIRSTKLEDSAMYFCASLTGQGNEKLFFGSGTQLSVL.

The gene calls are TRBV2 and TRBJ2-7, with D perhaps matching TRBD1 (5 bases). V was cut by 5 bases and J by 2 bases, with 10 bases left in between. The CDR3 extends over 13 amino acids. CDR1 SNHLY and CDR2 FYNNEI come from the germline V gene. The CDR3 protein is CASSRGSAYEQYF. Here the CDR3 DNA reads TGTGCCAGCAGTAGGGGCTCAGCCTACGAGCAGTACTTC.

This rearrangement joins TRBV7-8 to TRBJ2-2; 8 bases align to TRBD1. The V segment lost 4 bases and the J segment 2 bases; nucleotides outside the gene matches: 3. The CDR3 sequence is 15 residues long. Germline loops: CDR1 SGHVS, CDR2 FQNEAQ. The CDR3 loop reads CASSSQGANTGELFF. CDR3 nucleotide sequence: TGTGCCAGCAGCTCCCAGGGGGCTAACACCGGGGAGCTGTTTTTT.

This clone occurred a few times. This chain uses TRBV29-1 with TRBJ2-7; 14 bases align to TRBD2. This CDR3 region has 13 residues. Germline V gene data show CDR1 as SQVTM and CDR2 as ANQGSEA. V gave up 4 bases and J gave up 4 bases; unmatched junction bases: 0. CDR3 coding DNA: TGCAGCGTTGGACTAGCGGGAGGGTACGAGCAGTACTTC. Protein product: CSVGLAGGYEQYF.

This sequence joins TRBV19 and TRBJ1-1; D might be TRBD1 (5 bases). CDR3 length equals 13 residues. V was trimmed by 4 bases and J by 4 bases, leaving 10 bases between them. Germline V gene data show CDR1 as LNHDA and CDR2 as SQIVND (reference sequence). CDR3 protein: CASSTGKSTEAFF. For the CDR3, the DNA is TGTGCCAGTAGTACAGGGAAAAGCACTGAAGCTTTCTTT.

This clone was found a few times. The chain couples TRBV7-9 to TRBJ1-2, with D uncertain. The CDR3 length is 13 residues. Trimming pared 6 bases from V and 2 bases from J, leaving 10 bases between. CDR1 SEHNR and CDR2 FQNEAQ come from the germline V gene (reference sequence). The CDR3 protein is CASSGRVNYGYTF. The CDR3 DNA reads TGTGCCAGCAGTGGACGGGTGAACTATGGCTACACCTTC.

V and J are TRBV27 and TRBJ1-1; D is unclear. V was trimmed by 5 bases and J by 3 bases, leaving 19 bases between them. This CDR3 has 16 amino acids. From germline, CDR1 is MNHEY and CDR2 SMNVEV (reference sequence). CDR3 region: CASSPSLAWADTEAFF. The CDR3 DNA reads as TGTGCCAGCAGTCCCTCCCTAGCCTGGGCGGACACTGAAGCTTTCTTT.

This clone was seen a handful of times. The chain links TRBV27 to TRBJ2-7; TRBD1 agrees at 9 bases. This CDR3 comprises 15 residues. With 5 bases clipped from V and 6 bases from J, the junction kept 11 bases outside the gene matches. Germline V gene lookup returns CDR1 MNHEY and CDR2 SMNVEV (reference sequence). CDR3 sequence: CASSTSRGQGSEQYF. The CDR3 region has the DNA TGTGCCAGCAGTACGTCACGAGGACAGGGGTCCGAGCAGTACTTC.